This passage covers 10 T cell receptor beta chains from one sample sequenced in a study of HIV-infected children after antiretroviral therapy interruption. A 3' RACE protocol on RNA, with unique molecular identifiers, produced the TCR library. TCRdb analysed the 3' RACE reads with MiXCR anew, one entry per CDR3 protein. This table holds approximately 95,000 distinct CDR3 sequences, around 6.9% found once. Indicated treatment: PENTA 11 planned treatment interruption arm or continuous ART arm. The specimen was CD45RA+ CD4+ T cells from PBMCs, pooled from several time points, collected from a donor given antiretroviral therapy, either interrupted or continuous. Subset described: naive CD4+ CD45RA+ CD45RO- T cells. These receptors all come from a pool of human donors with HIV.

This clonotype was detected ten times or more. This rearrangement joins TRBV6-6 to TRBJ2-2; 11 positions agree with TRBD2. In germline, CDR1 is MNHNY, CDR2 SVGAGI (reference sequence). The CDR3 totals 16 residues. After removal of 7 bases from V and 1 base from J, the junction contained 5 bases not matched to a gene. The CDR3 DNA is TGTGCCAGCACCTCTACTAGCGGGGGGAACACCGGGGAGCTGTTTTTT. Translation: CASTSTSGGNTGELFF.

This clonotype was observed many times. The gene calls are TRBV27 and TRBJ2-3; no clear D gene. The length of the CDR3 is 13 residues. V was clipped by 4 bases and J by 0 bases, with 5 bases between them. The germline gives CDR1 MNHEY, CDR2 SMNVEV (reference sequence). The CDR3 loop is CASSSISTDTQYF. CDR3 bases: TGTGCCAGCAGTTCCATTAGCACAGATACGCAGTATTTT.

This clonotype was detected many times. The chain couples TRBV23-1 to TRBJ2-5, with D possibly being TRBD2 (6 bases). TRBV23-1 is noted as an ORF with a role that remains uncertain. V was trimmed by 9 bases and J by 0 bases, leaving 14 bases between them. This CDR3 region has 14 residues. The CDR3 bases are TGCGCCAGTCTAGCGATATCGTACCAAGAGACCCAGTACTTC. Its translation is CASLAISYQETQYF.

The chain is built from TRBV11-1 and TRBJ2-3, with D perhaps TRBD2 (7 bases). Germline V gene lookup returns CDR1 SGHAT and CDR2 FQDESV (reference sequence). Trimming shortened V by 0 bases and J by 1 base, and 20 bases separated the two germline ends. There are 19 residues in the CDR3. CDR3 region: CASSLAPPWGGGGTDTQYF. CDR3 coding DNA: TGTGCCAGCAGCTTAGCTCCCCCCTGGGGGGGGGGCGGCACAGATACGCAGTATTTT.

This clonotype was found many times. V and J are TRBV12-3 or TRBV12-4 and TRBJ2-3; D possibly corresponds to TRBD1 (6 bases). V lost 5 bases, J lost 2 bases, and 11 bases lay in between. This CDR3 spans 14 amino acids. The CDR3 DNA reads TGTGCCAGCAGTGAAGACAGGAACACAGATACGCAGTATTTT. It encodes CASSEDRNTDTQYF.

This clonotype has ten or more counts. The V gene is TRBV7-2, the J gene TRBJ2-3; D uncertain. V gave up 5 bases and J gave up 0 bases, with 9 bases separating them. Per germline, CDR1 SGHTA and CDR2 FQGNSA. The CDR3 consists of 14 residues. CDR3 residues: CASSNGHSTDTQYF. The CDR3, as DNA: TGTGCCAGCAGCAACGGGCACAGCACAGATACGCAGTATTTT.

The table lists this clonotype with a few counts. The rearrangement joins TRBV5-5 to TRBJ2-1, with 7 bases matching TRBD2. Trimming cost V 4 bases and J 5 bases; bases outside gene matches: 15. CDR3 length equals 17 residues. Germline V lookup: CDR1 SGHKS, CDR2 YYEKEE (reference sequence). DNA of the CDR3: TGTGCCAGCAGCCGGCCCCCCCTAGCGGACGAAAACAATGAGCAGTTCTTC. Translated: CASSRPPLADENNEQFF. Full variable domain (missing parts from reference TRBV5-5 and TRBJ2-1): DAGVTQSPTHLIKTRGQQVTLRCSPISGHKSVSWYQQVLGQGPQFIFQYYEKEERGRGNFPDRFSARQFPNYSSELNVNALLLGDSALYLCASSRPPLADENNEQFFGPGTRLTVL.

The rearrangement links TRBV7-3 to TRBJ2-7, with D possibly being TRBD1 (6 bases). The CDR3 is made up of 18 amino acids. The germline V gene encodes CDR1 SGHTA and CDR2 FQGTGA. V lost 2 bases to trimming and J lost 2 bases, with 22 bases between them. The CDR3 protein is CASSLEAAAPGQPYEQYF. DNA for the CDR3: TGTGCCAGCAGCTTAGAGGCCGCCGCACCCGGACAGCCCTACGAGCAGTACTTC.

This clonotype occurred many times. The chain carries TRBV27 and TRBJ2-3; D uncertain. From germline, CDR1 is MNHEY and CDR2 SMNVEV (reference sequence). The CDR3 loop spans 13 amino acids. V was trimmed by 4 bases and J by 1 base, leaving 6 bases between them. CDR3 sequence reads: CASSWFGTDTQYF. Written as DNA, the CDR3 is TGTGCCAGCAGTTGGTTCGGCACAGATACGCAGTATTTT.

The CDR3: CASSQQTGAGSGANVLTF. As DNA, the CDR3 is TGTGCCAGCAGCCAACAAACAGGGGCCGGCTCTGGGGCCAACGTCCTGACTTTC. J is TRBJ2-6 and V is TRBV3-1; TRBD1 matches at 7 bases. This CDR3 is built from 18 residues. V lost 2 bases and J lost 0; bases outside the gene matches: 7. Germline V CDR1 and CDR2: LGHDT, YNNKEL (reference sequence).